Shown below are 18 T cell receptor beta chains from a single sample sequenced in a study of blood T cell repertoires in COVID-19. Profiling relied on immunoSEQ multiplex PCR, and the TCRdb table lists in-frame clones only, not all of them. The sample shows around 220,000 clones, around four fifths of them seen only once. Sequenced sample: peripheral blood. These receptor sequences come from a man aged 25-40 years with active or convalescent COVID-19.

The chain employs TRBV19 and TRBJ2-3, with 7 positions matching TRBD1. CDR1 is LNHDA, CDR2 SQIVND, per germline (reference sequence). Losses at the gene ends were 8 bases for V and 0 bases for J; bases not matched to a gene: 5. The CDR3 extends over 14 amino acids. CDR3 sequence: CASRTGTSTDTQYF. In nucleotides, the CDR3 is TGTGCCAGTCGGACAGGAACTAGCACAGATACGCAGTATTTT.

The chain has TRBV5-6 and TRBJ1-2; 7 positions agree with TRBD1. Germline-derived CDR1 and CDR2 are SGHDT and YYEEEE. V trimming: 0 bases; J trimming: 1 base; junction bases outside the gene matches: 3. This CDR3 is built from 15 residues. The CDR3 protein is CASSLVGGFNYGYTF. The CDR3 bases are TGTGCCAGCAGCTTGGTAGGGGGCTTTAACTATGGCTACACCTTC.

The V call is TRBV29-1, the J call TRBJ2-5; D might be TRBD2 (6 bases). The germline V gene has CDR1 SQVTM and CDR2 ANQGSEA. CDR3 size: 13 residues. V lost 4 bases and J lost 9, with 18 bases in between. The CDR3, as DNA: TGCAGCGTTGTGGGGCTCCCCGGGGAGGCCCAGTACTTC. Its protein is CSVVGLPGEAQYF.

This chain links TRBV19 with TRBJ1-1, with D perhaps TRBD1 (5 bases). The germline V gene has CDR1 LNHDA and CDR2 SQIVND (reference sequence). This CDR3 region has 14 residues. V was shortened by 3 bases and J by 5 bases, with 13 bases between the two germline ends. CDR3 region: CASSMVQGGTEAFF. DNA of the CDR3: TGTGCCAGTAGTATGGTGCAGGGAGGGACTGAAGCTTTCTTT. Based on the CDR3 plus reference TRBV19 and TRBJ1-1, the full variable domain is DGGITQSPKYLFRKEGQNVTLSCEQNLNHDAMYWYRQDPGQGLRLIYYSQIVNDFQKGDIAEGYSVSREKKESFPLTVTSAQKNPTAFYLCASSMVQGGTEAFFGQGTRLTVV.

The chain links TRBV28 to TRBJ2-2; possible D gene TRBD1, 6 bases. There are 14 residues in the CDR3. The V and J ends lost 8 bases and 0 bases respectively, with 10 bases between them. CDR1 is MDHEN, CDR2 SYDVKM, per germline. DNA of the CDR3: TGTGCCAGCGTACAGGGTTCGAACACCGGGGAGCTGTTTTTT. Its protein is CASVQGSNTGELFF.

V and J are TRBV5-3 and TRBJ1-5, with D possibly being TRBD1 (6 bases). TRBV5-3 is an ORF, and what it does is uncertain. V was trimmed by 4 bases and J by 0 bases, leaving 14 bases between them. CDR3 length: 16 residues. CDR3 sequence (DNA): TGTGCCAGAAGCCCTCCGGGACACTTTAGCAATCAGCCCCAGCATTTT. The encoded protein is CARSPPGHFSNQPQHF.

This rearrangement joins TRBV11-2 to TRBJ2-1; tentative D call: TRBD1 (5 bases). Between the trimmed V and J ends, which lost 2 bases and 8 bases, there was a span of 10 bases. This CDR3 spans 13 amino acids. Germline-derived CDR1 and CDR2 are SGHAT and FQNNGV. CDR3 in DNA: TGTGCCAGCAGCTTATCAGGGAACCATGAGCAGTTCTTC. It yields the protein CASSLSGNHEQFF.

The chain uses TRBV29-1 and TRBJ1-5; D is unresolved. CDR1 and CDR2 from the germline V gene are SQVTM and ANQGSEA. The CDR3 sequence is 12 residues long. V was cut by 4 bases and J by 3 bases, with 7 bases left in between. CDR3 sequence: CSVVADNQPQHF. The CDR3 DNA is TGCAGCGTTGTGGCTGACAATCAGCCCCAGCATTTT.

This sequence joins TRBV6-5 and TRBJ1-1, with a weak D call TRBD1 (5 bases). V was clipped by 4 bases and J by 1 base, with 7 bases between them. This CDR3 has 13 residues. CDR1 and CDR2 (germline): MNHEY, SVGAGI. CDR3 in DNA: TGTGCCAGCAGTTTACAGGAGAACACTGAAGCTTTCTTT. The encoded protein is CASSLQENTEAFF.

CDR3 in DNA: TGTGCCAGCACTCAGGGGTCCGCTAACTATGGCTACACCTTC. It encodes CASTQGSANYGYTF. The J gene is TRBJ1-2, the V gene TRBV6-5; TRBD1 is a possible D gene (6 bases). V was cut by 7 bases and J by 0 bases, with 12 bases left in between. Germline lookup yields CDR1 MNHEY and CDR2 SVGAGI. This CDR3 spans 14 amino acids.

The chain recombines TRBV9 with TRBJ1-4; D ambiguous. The CDR3 covers 16 residues. V was pared by 0 bases and J by 7 bases, with 16 bases between. Germline loops: CDR1 SGDLS, CDR2 YYNGEE. The chain's CDR3 is CASSVGGGGGGEKLFF. The DNA for the CDR3 is TGTGCCAGCAGCGTAGGGGGTGGAGGTGGAGGTGAAAAACTGTTTTTT.

The chain links TRBV14 to TRBJ1-2; perhaps TRBD1 as D (6 bases). Trimming cost V 6 bases and J 7 bases, with 18 bases left between them. The CDR3 totals 14 residues. Germline CDR1 is SGHDN and CDR2 is FVKESK. CDR3 in amino acids: CASSQPSGGPGYTF. The CDR3, as DNA: TGTGCCAGCAGTCAACCGTCTGGGGGCCCTGGCTACACCTTC.

The chain couples TRBV7-8 to TRBJ1-1, with a possible D match to TRBD1 (6 bases). CDR1 and CDR2 (germline): SGHVS, FQNEAQ. The V end was cut by 2 bases, the J end by 5 bases, with 18 bases between. This CDR3 contains 16 residues. The CDR3 here is CASSLTGDTQGTEAFF. The CDR3 DNA reads as TGTGCCAGCAGCTTAACCGGGGACACCCAAGGGACTGAAGCTTTCTTT.

The chain links TRBV28 to TRBJ2-7; 8 bases align to TRBD2. J lost 7 bases, V lost 6 bases, and 11 bases had no gene match. Germline values: CDR1 MDHEN, CDR2 SYDVKM. This CDR3 contains 14 residues. CDR3 region: CASRSGTREGEQYF. DNA for the CDR3: TGTGCCAGCAGGTCCGGGACTAGGGAAGGAGAGCAGTACTTC. The entire variable domain, with the rest obtained from reference TRBV28 and TRBJ2-7, is as follows: DVKVTQSSRYLVKRTGEKVFLECVQDMDHENMFWYRQDPGLGLRLIYFSYDVKMKEKGDIPEGYSVSREKKERFSLILESASTNQTSMYLCASRSGTREGEQYFGPGTRLTVT.

The chain has TRBV18 and TRBJ2-5; 10 bases line up with TRBD2. CDR3 length: 16 amino acids. In germline, CDR1 is KGHSH, CDR2 LQKENI. With 3 bases clipped from V and 1 base from J, the junction kept 5 bases outside the gene matches. The chain's CDR3 is CASSPLAGAIQETQYF. The CDR3, as DNA: TGTGCCAGCTCACCGCTAGCGGGGGCCATCCAAGAGACCCAGTACTTC.

This clone was recorded only once. The chain has TRBV6-5 and TRBJ1-5; D may be TRBD1 (6 bases). The V end lost 5 bases, the J end lost 6 bases, and 11 bases lay between the germline ends. Germline lookup yields CDR1 MNHEY and CDR2 SVGAGI. The CDR3 is 13 residues long. The CDR3, as DNA: TGTGCCAGCAGTCCACAGGGCAGTCAGCCCCAGCATTTT. Its protein product is CASSPQGSQPQHF.

Of note for this clone: In the same sample, other DNA sequences code for this CDR3. The V and J genes are TRBV27 and TRBJ1-5; 7 positions agree with TRBD1. CDR1 MNHEY and CDR2 SMNVEV come from the germline V gene (reference sequence). J was trimmed by 3 bases and V by 5 bases; bases with no gene match: 4. The CDR3 has 14 amino acids. This CDR3 is CASSRQGSNQPQHF. As DNA, the CDR3 is TGTGCCAGCAGTCGACAGGGTTCCAATCAGCCCCAGCATTTT.

The genes are TRBV6-2 or TRBV6-3 and TRBJ2-7; a weak D match, TRBD1 (6 bases). Germline lookup yields CDR1 MNHEY and CDR2 SVGEGT. This CDR3 spans 15 amino acids. The V and J ends lost 6 bases and 0 bases respectively, with 15 bases between them. The CDR3 sequence: CASSLFGQSSYEQYF. The CDR3 bases are TGTGCCAGCAGCCTCTTTGGACAGAGCTCCTACGAGCAGTACTTC.